This TCR beta chain was obtained from a study of Ad26.COV2.S vaccination and SARS-CoV-2 variants (dated by TCRdb to the early 2020s). Context from the whole study: Donors in the vaccine arm were drawn from COV1001, a multicentre, randomized, double-blind, placebo-controlled phase I-IIa trial testing Ad26.COV2.S in healthy adults. Dosing of Ad26.COV2.S was intramuscular, at either 5x10^10 or 1x10^11 viral particles, delivered as one shot or as two shots spaced 56 days apart. Sequencing of the TCRbeta repertoire served to evaluate the specificity and breadth of SARS-CoV-2-reactive T cell receptors following Ad26.COV2.S vaccination. The TCR-sequenced set comprised roughly 30 samples: approximately 19 Ad26.COV2.S vaccine recipients, 5 placebo recipients and 8 SARS-CoV-2 convalescent individuals. Participants in the trial were split at random into five groups of five each, receiving low-dose or high-dose Ad26.COV2.S once or twice, or else placebo on both occasions. Blinding of investigators to trial group allocation was maintained during experiments and outcome assessment. Points the paper makes about the study in general: Comparing responses between vaccine doses or regimens was not something the study was powered to do. Vaccine and placebo recipients had similar non-spike TCR breadth, a finding consistent with the vaccine containing only spike. After vaccination, substantial breadth of spike-specific CD8+ and CD4+ T cell responses was reported. Higher spike-specific TCR breadth was observed in Ad26.COV2.S recipients than in placebo recipients (P = 0.0014). According to the authors, total T cell responses may have been underestimated by the TCR breadth and depth analyses.

The CDR3 runs 15 amino acids, cysteine and phenylalanine included. The DNA shown is the 45-base CDR3, in frame from base 1. At the junction V is shortened by 5 bases and J by 3 bases; bases outside the gene matches: 5. According to the germline V gene (reference sequence), CDR1 reads MNHEY and CDR2 reads SMNVEV. The immunoSEQ Assay was the method used to sequence TCRbeta CDR3 regions. After extraction, genomic DNA underwent amplification by bias-controlled multiplex PCR, followed by high-throughput sequencing. In the source study's methods: To quantify the absolute abundance of every unique TCRbeta CDR3 region, sequences were collapsed and filtered. T cell fraction was estimated by normalization of TCRbeta template counts to usable DNA, with usable DNA being measured through amplification of reference genes present in all nucleated cells. Repertoire TCRs were annotated as SARS-CoV-2-specific by exact matching of V gene, CDR3 amino acid sequence and J gene to a known reactive TCR set. MIRA supplied the reference SARS-CoV-2 TCR set, which was filtered for enrichment in COVID-19-positive ImmuneCODE repertoires so that public or cross-reactive TCRs were removed. Drawing on the MIRA antigens, annotated TCRs were analysed further at the level of specific ORF or position within ORF. Depth was the summed frequency of annotated unique rearrangements, while breadth was defined as annotated unique rearrangements over total unique productive rearrangements. TCR breadth was compared between groups using two-sided Wilcoxon rank-sum tests. TCRdb stores this immuneACCESS table with in-frame sequences only. Part of the clones is absent; in the studies checked, under half of the shortfall reflects unresolved V genes, and no reason is known for the rest. That table furnishes V, J and clone size, whereas the DNA furnished D and trimming. The sample records about 250,000 clones, more than 70% of which are singletons. The biggest ten clones account for about 3.5% of the sample.

To note about this clone: The target of this receptor is not known. No base quality values were provided; no much bigger clone lies one nucleotide off.

The intended sense of this specimen's treatment or condition label: roughly 20 received Ad26.COV2.S at low or high dose, single or two shots; about 5 received placebo; per-sample allocation not given. Repertoires of vaccine and placebo recipients were sequenced from samples collected on day 63 after the first injection. In Cohort 1b, 25 or so adults aged 18-55 years were enrolled at a single site in Boston, USA, between 29 July and 7 August 2020. Ad26.COV2.S consisted of a replication-incompetent adenovirus type 26 vector by which a prefusion-stabilized SARS-CoV-2 spike protein from the original Wuhan strain was expressed.

The receptor was derived from a person between 18 and 65 years old who received the Ad26.COV2.S COVID-19 vaccine or a placebo. This sample comprised peripheral blood, obtained in a trial of Ad26.COV2.S vaccine versus placebo. The V gene is TRBV27 and the J gene is TRBJ2-2; a stretch of 8 junction bases matches TRBD1. The DNA is as follows: TGTGCCAGCAGTATGGACAGGGCCTACACCGGGGAGCTGTTTTTT. Translated, this is CASSMDRAYTGELFF.